The 6 T cell receptor beta chains listed next were all sequenced from one sample in a study of Graves' ophthalmopathy and Graves' hyperthyroidism (dated 2018 in TCRdb). The sequencer was an Illumina HiSeq 2000. For repertoire sequencing, the TCR beta CDR3 regions were amplified from RNA transcripts. A first-round RT-PCR used HTBI primers with the Qiagen OneStep RT-PCR kit, followed by a second-round multiplex PCR, size selection and purification. In TCRdb, the public reads were trimmed at Q25 with fastp and aligned with MiXCR, with productive beta chains retained. Rows matching on CDR3 protein sequence are summarized as one entry with the most common DNA and genes. This sample lists about 660,000 distinct CDR3 sequences; over 40% were detected once. The ten largest clones add up to more than 3% of the sample. Sequenced input: peripheral blood. The source of these receptors is an adult man with Graves' ophthalmopathy.

This clonotype was observed a handful of times. One junction end disagrees with the germline gene, perhaps due to a read error. This chain joins TRBV11-2 and TRBJ2-7; 12 nucleotides align to TRBD1. This CDR3 contains 15 residues. From germline, CDR1 is SGHAT and CDR2 FQNNGV. CDR3 nucleotide sequence: TGCGCCAGCAGCCAGGGGACAGGGGGCGGCGACGAGCAGTACTTC. Its translation is CASSQGTGGGDEQYF.

There are many counts of this clonotype. At one end, the junction sequence differs from germline, possibly due to a read error. In nucleotides, the CDR3 is TGTGCCAGCAGTGTCCAGGGGACTGGGGCCAACGTCCTGACTTTC. Encoded protein: CASSVQGTGANVLTF. The V call is TRBV10-3, the J call TRBJ2-6; tentatively, D is TRBD1 (6 bases). The CDR3 contains 15 residues. CDR1 ENHRY and CDR2 SYGVKD come from the germline V gene.

The chain uses TRBV29-1 and TRBJ1-2; 11 bases map to TRBD1. This CDR3 spans 13 amino acids. The germline CDR1 and CDR2 sequences are SQVTM and ANQGSEA. With V trimmed by 2 bases and J by 7 bases, 3 bases remained unmatched. CDR3 DNA: TGCAGCGTTGAACGGACAGGGGGCGGTGGCTACACCTTC. Translation: CSVERTGGGGYTF. Combining the CDR3 with reference TRBV29-1 and TRBJ1-2 gives the whole variable domain SAVISQKPSRDICQRGTSLTIQCQVDSQVTMMFWYRQQPGQSLTLIATANQGSEATYESGFVIDKFPISRPNLTFSTLTVSNMSPEDSSIYLCSVERTGGGGYTFGSGTRLTVV.

The sample holds many counts of this clonotype. J is TRBJ2-5 and V is TRBV7-9, with D unresolved. The CDR3 is 13 residues long. The germline V gene has CDR1 SEHNR and CDR2 FQNEAQ (reference sequence). Trimming took off 3 bases at V and 1 base at J, with 6 bases between the two ends. CDR3 DNA: TGTGCCAGCAGCTTTGGCGGCCAAGAGACCCAGTACTTC. This sequence encodes CASSFGGQETQYF.

This clonotype has more than one count but fewer than ten. V is TRBV19 and J is TRBJ1-5; D is ambiguous. The CDR3 totals 18 residues. Deletions cut 7 bases from V and 0 bases from J, with 22 bases between. Germline V CDR1 and CDR2: LNHDA, SQIVND (reference sequence). CDR3 sequence reads: CASTPFYEARYSNQPQHF. CDR3 DNA sequence: TGTGCCAGTACCCCCTTTTATGAGGCCCGGTATAGCAATCAGCCCCAGCATTTT.

The chain links TRBV20-1 to TRBJ2-5; D possibly uses TRBD1 or TRBD2 (7 bases each). The CDR3 has 16 residues. Germline V gene data show CDR1 as DFQATT and CDR2 as SNEGSKA (reference sequence). V was shortened by 5 bases and J by 4 bases, with 23 bases between the two germline ends. The CDR3 region is CSAGRGPGTVGETQYF. The CDR3, as DNA: TGCAGTGCTGGGAGGGGGCCGGGAACGGTGGGAGAGACCCAGTACTTC.